This T cell receptor (beta chain) was observed in a study of Siglec-9 on CD8 T cells in melanoma. Study-level findings and limits: An effector memory CD8+ T-cell subset seemingly accumulating in melanoma was reportedly marked and regulated by Siglec-9.

This CDR3 comprises 15 residues. Germline assignment: CDR1 LNHDA and CDR2 SQIVND (reference sequence). Trimming at V came to 3 bases and at J to 1 base, leaving 6 bases not matched to a gene. TCRdb's table, derived via immunoSEQ multiplex PCR, lists solely in-frame clones and lacks some. Here the sample spans about 36,000 clones, about 86% being singletons. The sample holds a few counts of this clone. Its target is not known. The chain uses TRBV19 and TRBJ2-7, with 7 bases matching TRBD1. This TCR derives from a human donor in good health. The sample taken for sequencing was Siglec-9- CD8+ T cells sorted from blood. CDR3 region: CASSIGQGVSYEQYF. As DNA, the CDR3 is TGTGCCAGTAGTATCGGCCAGGGGGTATCCTACGAGCAGTACTTC.